The clone carrying this TCR beta chain has just a few counts. This sample stems from a study of blood T cell repertoires in COVID-19. Study-wide background: The United States, Italy and Spain supplied acute and convalescent COVID-19 samples. Nucleic acid was either cDNA or gDNA, and it came from T cells, B-cell-depleted T cells, or PBMCs.

Germline loops: CDR1 SGHAT, CDR2 FQNNGV. The CDR3 sequence is 16 residues long. V was clipped by 1 base and J by 0 bases; unmatched bases: 4. Authors' data handling: Scientists estimated how many nucleated cells there were by amplifying reference gene primers. Sequencing used immunoSEQ multiplex PCR; TCRdb keeps in-frame clones, though not all of them. V, J and clone size are taken as reported in that table, and D and trimming were inferred from the DNA itself. The sample carries around 300,000 clones, more than 75% recorded once. The specimen sequenced was peripheral blood. This TCR came from a man over 45 with active or convalescent COVID-19. The chain uses TRBV11-2 and TRBJ2-3; 7 bases align to TRBD2. The CDR3 DNA reads TGTGCCAGCAGCTTAGGGGGGGGTTCTAGCACAGATACGCAGTATTTT. It specifies CASSLGGGSSTDTQYF.